What follows is one TCR beta chain and its context. Using immunoSEQ multiplex PCR, the repertoire was profiled, and TCRdb retains in-frame clones only, with some absent. The data contain roughly 120,000 clones, around 74% of them singletons. The germline CDR1 and CDR2 sequences are MDHEN and SYDVKM. The trim removed 4 bases at V and 8 bases at J, leaving 5 bases unmatched. The CDR3 is 15 amino acids. These data belong to a study of blood T cell repertoires in COVID-19. The TCR originated in a man at least 80 years old with COVID-19, enrolled during active disease. What was sequenced was peripheral blood. This chain joins TRBV28 and TRBJ2-1, with 13 bases fitting TRBD2. The CDR3 sequence is CASSWTSGRVDEQFF. The CDR3 DNA is TGTGCCAGCAGTTGGACTAGCGGGAGAGTCGATGAGCAGTTCTTC.